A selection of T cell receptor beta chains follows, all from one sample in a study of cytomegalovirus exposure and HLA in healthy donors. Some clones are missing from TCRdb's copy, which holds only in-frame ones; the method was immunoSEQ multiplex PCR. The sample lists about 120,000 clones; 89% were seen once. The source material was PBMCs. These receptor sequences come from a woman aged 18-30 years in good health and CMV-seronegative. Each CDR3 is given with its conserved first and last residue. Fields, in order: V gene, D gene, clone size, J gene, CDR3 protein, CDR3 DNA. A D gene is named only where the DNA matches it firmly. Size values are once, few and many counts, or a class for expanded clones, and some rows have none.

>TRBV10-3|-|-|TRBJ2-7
CAISPVQETYEQYF
TGTGCCATCAGTCCAGTACAGGAAACCTACGAGCAGTACTTC
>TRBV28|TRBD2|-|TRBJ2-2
CASSLTSGIPSGTGELFF
TGTGCCAGCAGTTTAACTAGCGGGATCCCCTCGGGCACCGGGGAGCTGTTTTTT
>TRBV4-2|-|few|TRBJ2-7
CASSQEYAGSYEQYF
TGTGCCAGCAGCCAAGAGTACGCGGGAAGCTACGAGCAGTACTTC
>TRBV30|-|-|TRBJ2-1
CAWSVGYEANEQFF
TGTGCCTGGAGTGTTGGCTATGAGGCCAATGAGCAGTTCTTC
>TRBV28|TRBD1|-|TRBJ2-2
CASRREGQGPGELFF
TGTGCCAGCAGAAGGGAGGGACAGGGTCCTGGGGAGCTGTTTTTT
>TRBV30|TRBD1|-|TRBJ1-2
CAWSEVVAGGGYTF
TGTGCCTGGAGTGAAGTGGTGGCAGGGGGTGGCTACACCTTC
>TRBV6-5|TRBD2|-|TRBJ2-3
CASKVAGGRIDTQYF
TGTGCCAGCAAGGTTGCGGGGGGGCGGATAGATACGCAGTATTTT
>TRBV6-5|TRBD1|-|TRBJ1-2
CASSQGGTYGYTF
TGTGCCAGCAGTCAGGGGGGTACCTATGGCTACACCTTC
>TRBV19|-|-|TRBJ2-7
CASSIGPYEQYF
TGTGCCAGTAGTATTGGCCCGTACGAGCAGTACTTC
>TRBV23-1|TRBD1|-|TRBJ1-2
CASSQGDRGYIYGYTF
TGCGCCAGCAGTCAGGGCGACAGGGGGTACATTTATGGCTACACCTTC
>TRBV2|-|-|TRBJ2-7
CASSKTGTFSYEQYF
TGTGCCAGCAGTAAGACCGGGACTTTCTCCTACGAGCAGTACTTC
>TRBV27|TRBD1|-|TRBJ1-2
CASSPGGAGYGYTF
TGTGCCAGCAGTCCAGGGGGCGCTGGCTATGGCTACACCTTC
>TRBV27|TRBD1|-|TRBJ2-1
CASSLWTGRNEQFF
TGTGCCAGCAGTCTGTGGACAGGACGCAATGAGCAGTTCTTC
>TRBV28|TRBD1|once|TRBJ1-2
CASSTGGGYGYTF
TGTGCCAGCAGTACAGGGGGCGGCTATGGCTACACCTTC
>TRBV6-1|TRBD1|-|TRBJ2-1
CASSEVDREKNEQFF
TGTGCCAGCAGTGAAGTAGACAGGGAAAAAAATGAGCAGTTCTTC
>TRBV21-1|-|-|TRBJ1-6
CAIVRTQPPSATLHF
TGTGCCATTGTTAGGACTCAACCTCCATCCGCAACCCTCCACTTT
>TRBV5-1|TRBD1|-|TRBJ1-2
CASSLDGTVHGYTF
TGCGCCAGCAGCTTGGACGGGACAGTCCATGGCTACACCTTC
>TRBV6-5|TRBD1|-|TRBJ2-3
CASSSSGGSGDTQYF
TGTGCCAGCAGTTCCTCAGGGGGCTCCGGAGATACGCAGTATTTT
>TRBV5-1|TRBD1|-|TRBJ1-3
CASTPGTVGNTIYF
TGCGCCAGCACCCCCGGGACAGTCGGAAACACCATATATTTT
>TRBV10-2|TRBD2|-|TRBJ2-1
CASRGLAGPNEQFF
TGCGCCAGCAGAGGGCTAGCGGGGCCTAATGAGCAGTTCTTC
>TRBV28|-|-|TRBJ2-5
CASSQVVETQYF
TGTGCCAGCAGTCAGGTTGTGGAGACCCAGTACTTC
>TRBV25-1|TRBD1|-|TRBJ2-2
CASSETGATGELFF
TGTGCCAGCAGTGAGACAGGGGCCACCGGGGAGCTGTTTTTT
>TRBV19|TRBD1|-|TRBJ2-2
CASSNRQGITGELFF
TGTGCCAGTAGTAACCGACAGGGGATCACCGGGGAGCTGTTTTTT
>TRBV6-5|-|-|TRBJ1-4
CASATREKLFF
TGTGCCAGCGCTACCCGGGAAAAACTGTTTTTT
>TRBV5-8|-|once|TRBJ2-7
CASSLAEALQYF
TGTGCCAGCAGCTTGGCCGAAGCGTTGCAGTACTTC
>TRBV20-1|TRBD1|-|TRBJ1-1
CRGQRDTEAFF
TGCAGGGGACAGCGGGACACTGAAGCTTTCTTT
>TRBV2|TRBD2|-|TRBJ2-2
CASSVAGERGTGELFF
TGTGCCAGCAGCGTAGCGGGAGAAAGAGGCACCGGGGAGCTGTTTTTT
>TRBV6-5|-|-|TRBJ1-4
CASSTNCPGWEKLFF
TGTGCCAGCAGTACCAACTGCCCCGGGTGGGAAAAACTGTTTTTT
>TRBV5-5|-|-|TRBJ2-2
CASSRYNTGELFF
TGTGCCAGCAGCCGGTACAACACCGGGGAGCTGTTTTTT
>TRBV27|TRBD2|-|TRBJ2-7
CASSLASGRPYEQYF
TGTGCCAGCAGTCTCGCTAGCGGGAGGCCCTACGAGCAGTACTTC
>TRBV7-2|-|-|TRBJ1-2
CASSVQGDYGYTF
TGTGCCAGCAGCGTTCAAGGAGACTATGGCTACACCTTC
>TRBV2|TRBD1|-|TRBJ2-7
CASSAPGQGSLYEQYF
TGTGCCAGCAGTGCACCGGGACAGGGGAGCCTCTACGAGCAGTACTTC
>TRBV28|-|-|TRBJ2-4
CASSRRLGGAKNIQYF
TGTGCCAGCAGCCGACGACTTGGAGGGGCCAAAAACATTCAGTACTTC
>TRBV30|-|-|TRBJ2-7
CAWGSGSYEQYF
TGTGCCTGGGGGTCCGGGAGCTACGAGCAGTACTTC
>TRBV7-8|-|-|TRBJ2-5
CASSLIRQETQYF
TGTGCCAGCAGCTTAATCAGACAAGAGACCCAGTACTTC
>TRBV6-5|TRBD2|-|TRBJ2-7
CASRPWEGRSEQYF
TGTGCCAGCAGACCCTGGGAGGGGCGCTCCGAGCAGTACTTC
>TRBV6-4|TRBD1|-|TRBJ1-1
CASSVTGSNTEAFF
TGTGCCAGCAGTGTGACAGGGTCAAACACTGAAGCTTTCTTT
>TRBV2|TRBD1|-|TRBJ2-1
CASSMDRAYNEQFF
TGTGCCAGCAGCATGGACAGGGCCTACAATGAGCAGTTCTTC
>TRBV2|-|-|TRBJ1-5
CASSEGCDQRNQPQHF
TGTGCCAGCAGTGAAGGATGTGACCAGCGGAATCAGCCCCAGCATTTT
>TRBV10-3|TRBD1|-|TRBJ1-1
CAISGGQGTTEAFF
TGTGCCATCAGTGGCGGACAGGGTACCACTGAAGCTTTCTTT
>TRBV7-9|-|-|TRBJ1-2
CATTSREGSLTF
TGTGCCACCACTAGCAGGGAGGGCTCGCTGACCTTC
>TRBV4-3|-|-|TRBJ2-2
CASSQGTGSGELFF
TGCGCCAGCAGCCAAGGGACTGGGTCCGGGGAGCTGTTTTTT
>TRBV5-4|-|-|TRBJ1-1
CASTPDSNTEAFF
TGTGCCAGCACCCCCGACAGTAACACTGAAGCTTTCTTT
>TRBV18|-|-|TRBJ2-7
CASSRSDEQYF
TGTGCCAGCTCACGTTCCGACGAGCAGTACTTC
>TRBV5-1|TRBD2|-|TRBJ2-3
CASSLSVAGSTDTQYF
TGCGCCAGCAGCCTATCAGTAGCGGGGAGCACAGATACGCAGTATTTT
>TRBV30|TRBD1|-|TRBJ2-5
CAWSVPGQGEETQYF
TGTGCCTGGAGTGTACCAGGACAGGGAGAAGAGACCCAGTACTTC
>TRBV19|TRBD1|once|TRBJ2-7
CASKRSDRETYEQYF
TGTGCCAGTAAAAGGTCGGACAGGGAAACCTACGAGCAGTACTTC
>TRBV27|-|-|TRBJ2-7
CASKSRVETTTPYEQYF
TGTGCCAGCAAAAGCCGGGTGGAGACCACTACCCCCTACGAGCAGTACTTC
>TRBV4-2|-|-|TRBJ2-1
CASSPLHLLAVNNEQFF
TGTGCCAGCAGCCCGTTACACCTATTAGCGGTAAACAATGAGCAGTTCTTC
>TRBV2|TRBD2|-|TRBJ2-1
CATALAGATNEQFF
TGTGCCACCGCTCTAGCGGGGGCAACCAATGAGCAGTTCTTC
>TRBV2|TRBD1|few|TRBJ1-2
CASSESRGHGYTF
TGTGCCAGCAGCGAAAGCAGGGGGCATGGCTACACCTTC
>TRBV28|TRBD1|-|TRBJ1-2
CASYEPGQGDPDYGYTF
TGTGCCAGCTACGAACCGGGACAGGGGGACCCGGACTATGGCTACACCTTC
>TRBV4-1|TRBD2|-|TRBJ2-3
CASSEGAGLTDTQYF
TGCGCCAGCAGCGAAGGAGCGGGACTCACAGATACGCAGTATTTT